The 30 T cell receptor beta chains listed next were all sequenced from one sample in a study of blood T cells in healthy people across ages. Through a sample-barcoded 5' primer and a J-beta primer mix, a second PCR was run for 7 to 11 cycles. TCRdb re-called the 5' RACE reads with MiXCR, one entry per CDR3 protein. In the table there are 750,000 to 1,000,000 distinct CDR3 sequences, roughly 29% of which are singletons. This same sample was also part of a study on T cells of mothers and their children.

The sample consisted of blood. These receptors were taken from a middle-aged woman in good health.

This clonotype was counted many times. The J gene is TRBJ2-5, the V gene TRBV24-1; a weak D match, TRBD1 (5 bases). This CDR3 is built from 15 residues. Trimming left V 2 bases short and J 4 bases short, with 13 bases between. The germline V gene encodes CDR1 KGHDR and CDR2 SFDVKD. The CDR3 region is CATSDWAGSSETQYF. The CDR3 DNA is TGTGCCACCAGTGATTGGGCAGGGTCCTCAGAGACCCAGTACTTC.

This clonotype was observed at least ten times. The CDR3 loop is CASSSSGRPGEQFF. CDR3 coding DNA: TGTGCCAGCAGCTCATCGGGTCGGCCCGGTGAGCAGTTCTTC. The V and J genes are TRBV11-1 and TRBJ2-1; D call uncertain. Germline CDR1 SGHAT, CDR2 FQDESV (reference sequence). The V end lost 4 bases, the J end lost 9 bases, and 16 bases lay between the germline ends. The CDR3 has 14 residues.

Details on this clonotype: One junction end disagrees with the germline gene, perhaps due to a read error. The rearrangement uses TRBV7-2 and TRBJ2-5; D gene unclear. Germline CDR1 SGHTA, CDR2 FQGNSA. The CDR3 runs 17 residues. The chain's CDR3 is CASSPSPQAQHQEAQYF. The CDR3 DNA sequence: TGTGCCAGCAGCCCTTCACCTCAGGCACAGCACCAAGAGGCCCAGTACTTC.

Worth noting for this clonotype: At one of its ends the junction is not consistent with the germline gene, which may arise from a read error. The chain is built from TRBV12-3 or TRBV12-4 and TRBJ2-1, with 10 bases identical to TRBD2. This CDR3 is 14 amino acids long. DNA of the CDR3: TGTGCCAGCAGCAGCGGGGGGGCCGTCAACGAGCGGTTCTTC. Its protein is CASSSGGAVNERFF.

The genes are TRBV4-1 and TRBJ2-3; maybe TRBD2 (6 bases). Trimming cost V 0 bases and J 3 bases, with 13 bases left between them. Per the germline V gene, CDR1 is MGHRA and CDR2 is YSYEKL. The CDR3 is 16 amino acids. The CDR3, as DNA: TGCGCCAGCAGCCAAGAATTGCAGGGAGGTACAGATACGCAGTATTTT. Translated, it gives CASSQELQGGTDTQYF.

The sample holds a few counts of this clonotype. This clone may be a read error of a much larger clone one base away. The chain joins TRBV9 to TRBJ2-1; 8 positions agree with TRBD2. The CDR3 extends over 16 amino acids. In germline, CDR1 is SGDLS, CDR2 YYNGEE. Losses at the gene ends were 0 bases for V and 0 bases for J; bases not matched to a gene: 2. CDR3 in DNA: TGTGCCAGCAGCGTAGCGGGGGGGAGCTCCTACAATGAGCAGTTCTTC. Translation: CASSVAGGSSYNEQFF. Supplemented by reference TRBV9 and TRBJ2-1, the full variable domain reads DSGVTQTPKHLITATGQRVTLRCSPRSGDLSVYWYQQSLDQGLQFLIQYYNGEERAKGNILERFSAQQFPDLHSELNLSSLELGDSALYFCASSVAGGSSYNEQFFGPGTRLTVL.

This clonotype was recorded a few times. The chain is built from TRBV7-2 and TRBJ2-7; TRBD2 matches at 8 bases. Germline V gene sequence: CDR1 SGHTA, CDR2 FQGNSA. The ends lost 5 bases at V and 3 bases at J; junction bases unmatched: 3. The CDR3 covers 13 residues. CDR3 protein: CASSRTSFYEQYF. In nucleotides, the CDR3 is TGTGCCAGCAGCCGGACTAGCTTCTACGAGCAGTACTTC.

This clonotype was seen more than once but under ten times. This rearrangement joins TRBV7-8 to TRBJ1-4; D not certain. The V end was cut by 0 bases, the J end by 0 bases, with 11 bases between. Germline V gene lookup returns CDR1 SGHVS and CDR2 FQNEAQ. This CDR3 is 17 amino acids long. CDR3 DNA sequence: TGTGCCAGCAGCTTAGCAGATCAGGCAGCAACTAATGAAAAACTGTTTTTT. Translation: CASSLADQAATNEKLFF.

This clonotype was recorded a few times. A much more abundant neighbour one base away suggests this may be a read error. V gene TRBV12-3 or TRBV12-4 combines with J gene TRBJ2-7; D is ambiguous. The length of the CDR3 is 13 residues. In DNA form, the CDR3 reads TGTGCCTGCAGCACCGACAATTCCTACGAGCAGTACTTC. Translation: CACSTDNSYEQYF.

The chain has TRBV20-1 and TRBJ2-1; 15 positions agree with TRBD2. Trimming took 6 bases from V and 3 from J; bases not matched to a gene: 3. The V gene's germline CDR1 is DFQATT and CDR2 SNEGSKA (reference sequence). The CDR3 consists of 15 residues. The CDR3 sequence: CSARTSGGVYNEQFF. CDR3 DNA sequence: TGCAGTGCCCGGACTAGCGGGGGGGTCTACAATGAGCAGTTCTTC.

Regarding this clonotype: One end of the junction does not line up with germline, which may come from a read error. The rearrangement joins TRBV5-1 to TRBJ2-1; 8 positions match TRBD2. Germline CDR1 is SGHRS and CDR2 is YFSETQ. The CDR3 covers 15 residues. The CDR3 DNA reads TGCGCCAGCAGGCAAAGCGGGGGCTCCTGCAATGAGCAGTTCTTC. The encoded protein is CASRQSGGSCNEQFF.

Details on this clonotype: Given a much more abundant clone one base away, this may be a read error. The rearrangement links TRBV5-1 to TRBJ2-6; TRBD1 matches 7 bases. The ends lost 0 bases at V and 0 bases at J; junction bases unmatched: 6. The CDR3 runs to 18 residues. Per germline, CDR1 SGHRS and CDR2 YFSETQ. CDR3 coding DNA: TGCGCCAGCAGCTTGGTTGTGACAGGGACCTCTGGGGCCAACGTCCTGACTTTC. Translated, it gives CASSLVVTGTSGANVLTF.

Concerning this clonotype itself: A much larger clone sits a single nucleotide away, making a read error possible. This chain joins TRBV14 and TRBJ2-6, with D uncertain. This CDR3 has 14 residues. Germline values: CDR1 SGHDN, CDR2 FVKESK. The CDR3 DNA sequence: TGTGCCAGCAGCCAAGTGGTGGACCCCAGCGTCCCGACTTTC. It translates to CASSQVVDPSVPTF.

For the CDR3, the DNA is TGTGCCAGCAGCCCGGACAGGGGGCAAACTAACTATGGCTACACCTTC. Translating gives CASSPDRGQTNYGYTF. This chain connects TRBV11-1 to TRBJ1-2, with TRBD1 matching over 11 bases. The germline gives CDR1 SGHAT, CDR2 FQDESV (reference sequence). Losses at the gene ends were 5 bases for V and 0 bases for J; bases not matched to a gene: 5. CDR3 length equals 16 residues.

The table lists this clonotype with many counts. As DNA, the CDR3 is TGTGCCAGCAGCTTAGTTATAAGGGGGGCCTCCTACAATGAGCAGTTCTTC. Translation gives CASSLVIRGASYNEQFF. V gene TRBV7-2 combines with J gene TRBJ2-1; the D call may be TRBD1 or TRBD2 (6 bases each). Trimming took 1 base from V and 0 from J, leaving 13 bases between them. Germline loops: CDR1 SGHTA, CDR2 FQGNSA. The length of the CDR3 is 17 residues.

The chain is built from TRBV6-2 or TRBV6-3 and TRBJ1-5; 7 nucleotides agree with TRBD1. Germline assignment: CDR1 MNHEY and CDR2 SVGEGT. The trim removed 6 bases at V and 2 bases at J, leaving 16 bases unmatched. The CDR3 sequence is 18 residues long. The CDR3: CASSPTWGTGVRNQPQHF. Here the CDR3 DNA reads TGTGCCAGCAGCCCTACTTGGGGCACAGGGGTTCGCAATCAGCCCCAGCATTTT.

This clonotype was detected ten times or more. The chain employs TRBV20-1 and TRBJ2-1; TRBD2 matches 8 bases. V lost 6 bases to trimming and J lost 0 bases; unmatched junction nucleotides: 7. The CDR3 is made up of 15 amino acids. Germline CDR1 DFQATT, CDR2 SNEGSKA (reference sequence). CDR3 sequence: CSAIGLAGSYNEQFF. CDR3 nucleotide sequence: TGCAGTGCGATAGGCCTAGCGGGCTCCTACAATGAGCAGTTCTTC.

The sample holds a few counts of this clonotype. The chain uses TRBV19 and TRBJ2-7, with 7 bases lining up with TRBD2. This CDR3 spans 15 amino acids. With 5 bases clipped from V and 2 bases from J, the junction kept 9 bases outside the gene matches. Germline CDR1 LNHDA, CDR2 SQIVND (reference sequence). This CDR3 reads CASSPFRAGAYEQYF. CDR3 coding DNA: TGTGCCAGTAGTCCCTTCCGGGCGGGGGCCTACGAGCAGTACTTC.

The chain links TRBV5-1 to TRBJ1-1; a possible D gene is TRBD1 (6 bases). The germline V and J ends were trimmed by 0 bases and 1 base, with 25 bases remaining between them. The germline gives CDR1 SGHRS, CDR2 YFSETQ. This CDR3 comprises 20 residues. The CDR3, as DNA: TGCGCCAGCAGCTTGGTCTCCCCCCGGGACGGGGGGCGAAGGAACACTGAAGCTTTCTTT. It translates to CASSLVSPRDGGRRNTEAFF.

This clonotype was seen a handful of times. CDR3 nucleotides: TGTGCCAGCAGTTTTACAGGGGGACTTGAAGCTTTCTTT. It encodes CASSFTGGLEAFF. The chain recombines TRBV28 with TRBJ1-1; 8 nucleotides align to TRBD1. The germline V gene encodes CDR1 MDHEN and CDR2 SYDVKM. The CDR3 loop spans 13 amino acids. After removal of 3 bases from V and 7 bases from J, the junction contained 4 bases not matched to a gene.

A note on this clonotype: Its ends do not fully match the called genes, so a read error is possible. The V gene is TRBV5-1, the J gene TRBJ2-2; a weak D match, TRBD2 (5 bases). The length of the CDR3 is 14 residues. Per germline, CDR1 SGHRS and CDR2 YFSETQ. CDR3 residues: CASSLVQTTGERFF. For the CDR3, the DNA is TGCGCCAGCAGCTTGGTGCAGACCACCGGGGAGCGGTTTTTT.

At least ten counts were recorded for this clonotype. The CDR3 coding sequence is TGTGCCAGCAGCCTCGGGCAGGCCCAATTCACCTACGAGCAGTACTTC. Translation: CASSLGQAQFTYEQYF. The J gene is TRBJ2-7, the V gene TRBV7-2; D remains unclear. CDR1 is SGHTA and CDR2 is FQGNSA in the germline V gene. V dropped 5 bases and J dropped 2 bases, with 19 bases sitting between them. The CDR3 length is 16 residues.

V and J are TRBV20-1 and TRBJ1-5; no firm D call. Germline CDR1 is DFQATT and CDR2 is SNEGSKA (reference sequence). The V gene lost 3 bases and the J gene lost 2 bases, with 14 bases spanning the gap. The CDR3 loop spans 15 amino acids. The CDR3 region has the DNA TGCAGTGCTAGCAAGAGGGTGATAGGCAATCAGCCCCAGCATTTT. This sequence encodes CSASKRVIGNQPQHF.

This clonotype was detected ten times or more. This chain uses TRBV4-1 with TRBJ2-5, with 7 bases fitting TRBD1. The CDR3 is 16 residues long. V shed 1 base and J 2 bases; nucleotides not matched to a gene: 7. CDR1 MGHRA and CDR2 YSYEKL come from the germline V gene. The CDR3 DNA reads as TGCGCCAGCAGCCAAGCCCTCCCGGGACAGCAAGAGACCCAGTACTTC. Amino acids: CASSQALPGQQETQYF.

The CDR3 DNA is TGCGCCAGCAGCCCAAGACAGGGTGACTATGGCTACACCTTC. Amino acid sequence: CASSPRQGDYGYTF. The rearrangement uses TRBV4-1 and TRBJ1-2; 7 positions agree with TRBD1. CDR3 size: 14 residues. Germline V CDR1 and CDR2: MGHRA, YSYEKL. The V segment lost 4 bases and the J segment 3 bases; nucleotides outside the gene matches: 5.

This clonotype was counted at least ten times. The V and J genes are TRBV6-5 and TRBJ2-7; D is unclear. Deletions cut 3 bases from V and 0 bases from J, with 9 bases between. The CDR3 consists of 14 residues. CDR1 and CDR2 from the germline V gene are MNHEY and SVGAGI. CDR3 protein: CASSYGRSSYEQYF. As DNA, the CDR3 is TGTGCCAGCAGTTATGGCAGGAGCTCCTACGAGCAGTACTTC.

In its sample, this clonotype was seen a few times. The chain links TRBV5-1 to TRBJ1-1, with D perhaps matching TRBD1 (5 bases). Germline V gene sequence: CDR1 SGHRS, CDR2 YFSETQ. There are 13 residues in the CDR3. V shed 3 bases and J shed 7 bases, with 13 bases lying between them. Written as DNA, the CDR3 is TGCGCCAGCAGCTATCAGATCGACAGTGAAGCTTTCTTT. Protein: CASSYQIDSEAFF. Together with reference TRBV5-1 and TRBJ1-1, the CDR3 gives the full variable domain: KAGVTQTPRYLIKTRGQQVTLSCSPISGHRSVSWYQQTPGQGLQFLFEYFSETQRNKGNFPGRFSGRQFSNSRSEMNVSTLELGDSALYLCASSYQIDSEAFFGQGTRLTVV.

The chain joins TRBV4-3 to TRBJ2-1; 9 bases fit TRBD1. With 1 base clipped from V and 1 base from J, the junction kept 5 bases outside the gene matches. The CDR3 length is 17 residues. Germline lookup yields CDR1 LGHNA and CDR2 YSLEER. The CDR3 is CASSQGDRAVSYNEQFF. As DNA, the CDR3 is TGCGCCAGCAGCCAAGGGGACAGGGCTGTGTCCTACAATGAGCAGTTCTTC.

The V and J genes are TRBV9 and TRBJ1-6; D perhaps matches TRBD1 (5 bases). The ends were cut back, 0 bases at V and 11 bases at J, with 15 bases in the middle. Germline assignment: CDR1 SGDLS and CDR2 YYNGEE. The CDR3 covers 15 residues. The CDR3 coding sequence is TGTGCCAGCAGCGTAGGGACCGGGGGGAGCCCACCCCTCCACTTT. This translates into CASSVGTGGSPPLHF.

About this clonotype itself: Given a much more abundant clone one base away, this may be a read error. The V call is TRBV5-8, the J call TRBJ2-1; tentative D call: TRBD2 (6 bases). The germline gives CDR1 SGHTS, CDR2 YDEGEE. This CDR3 is 14 amino acids long. The CDR3 loop is CVSSLLLAGNEQFF. CDR3 nucleotide sequence: TGTGTCAGCAGCTTGTTACTAGCAGGCAATGAGCAGTTCTTC.